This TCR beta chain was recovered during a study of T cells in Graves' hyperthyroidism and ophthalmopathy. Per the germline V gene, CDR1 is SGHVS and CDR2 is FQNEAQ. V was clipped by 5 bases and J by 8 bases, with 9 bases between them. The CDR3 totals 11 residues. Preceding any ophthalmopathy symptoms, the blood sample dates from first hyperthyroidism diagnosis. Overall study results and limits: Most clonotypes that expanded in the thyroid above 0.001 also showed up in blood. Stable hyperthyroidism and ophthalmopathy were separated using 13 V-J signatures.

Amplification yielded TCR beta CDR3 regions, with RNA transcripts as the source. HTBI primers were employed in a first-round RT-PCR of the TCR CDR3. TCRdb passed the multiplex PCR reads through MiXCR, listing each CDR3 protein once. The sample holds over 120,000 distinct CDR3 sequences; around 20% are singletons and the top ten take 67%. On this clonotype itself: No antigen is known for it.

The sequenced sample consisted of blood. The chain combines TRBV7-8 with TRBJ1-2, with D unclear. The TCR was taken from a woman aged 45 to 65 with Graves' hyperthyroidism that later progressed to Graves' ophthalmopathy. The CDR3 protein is CASSPIYGYTF. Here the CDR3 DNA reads TGTGCCAGCAGCCCCATTTACGGCTACACCTTC.